This TCR beta chain was recovered during a study of CD8+ T cells in alopecia areata. Whole-study results and caveats: In patients, TCRs were shared less clearly than in mice, and HLA may possibly be involved. Given one nonresponder, whether baseline CD8+ expansion relates to response remains uncertain.

Following RNA extraction, reverse transcription yielded cDNA that acted as the sequencing template. Clones were read by immunoSEQ multiplex PCR, and TCRdb kept only the in-frame ones, dropping some. Here the sample spans roughly 100,000 clones, about nine tenths being singletons. On this clone: No antigen is known for it.

Trimming took 5 bases from V and 7 from J, leaving 14 bases between them. The CDR3 has 13 residues. CDR1 is MNHEY and CDR2 is SMNVEV in the germline V gene (reference sequence). The treatment is: oral pan-JAK inhibitor, 5-10 mg twice daily. The receptor comes from a human donor with alopecia areata. The V and J genes are TRBV27 and TRBJ1-2, with a tentative D call TRBD1 (5 bases). Sequenced here: CD8+ T cells sorted from blood, sampled between weeks 30 and 35, from a patient treated with tofacitinib. CDR3 region: CASSTTGGGGYTF. In DNA form, the CDR3 reads TGTGCCAGCAGTACTACGGGGGGGGGTGGCTACACCTTC.